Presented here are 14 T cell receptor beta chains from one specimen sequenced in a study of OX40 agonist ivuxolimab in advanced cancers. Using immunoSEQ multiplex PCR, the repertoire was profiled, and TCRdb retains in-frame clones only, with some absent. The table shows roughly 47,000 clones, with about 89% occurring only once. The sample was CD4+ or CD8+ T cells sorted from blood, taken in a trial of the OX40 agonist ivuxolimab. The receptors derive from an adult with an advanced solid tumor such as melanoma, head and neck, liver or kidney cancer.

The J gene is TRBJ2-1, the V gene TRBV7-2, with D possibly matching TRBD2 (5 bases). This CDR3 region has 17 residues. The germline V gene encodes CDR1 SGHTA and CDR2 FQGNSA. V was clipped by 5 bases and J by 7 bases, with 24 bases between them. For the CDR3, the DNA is TGTGCCAGCAGCCAAGCCCCCCTTGGAGGAACGAAGAATGAGCAGTTCTTC. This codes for CASSQAPLGGTKNEQFF.

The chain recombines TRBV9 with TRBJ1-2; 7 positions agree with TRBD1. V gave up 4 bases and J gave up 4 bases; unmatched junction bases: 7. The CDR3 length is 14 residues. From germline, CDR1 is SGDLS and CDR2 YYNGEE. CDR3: CASSPEGQTYGYTF. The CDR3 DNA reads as TGTGCCAGCAGCCCCGAGGGACAGACCTATGGCTACACCTTC.

The DNA for the CDR3 is TGTGCCAGCAGCGCCGGCACTGAAGCTTTCTTT. Encoded protein: CASSAGTEAFF. The chain has TRBV7-8 and TRBJ1-1; D is uncertain. V was shortened by 5 bases and J by 4 bases, with 5 bases between the two germline ends. CDR3 length: 11 amino acids. Germline assignment: CDR1 SGHVS and CDR2 FQNEAQ.

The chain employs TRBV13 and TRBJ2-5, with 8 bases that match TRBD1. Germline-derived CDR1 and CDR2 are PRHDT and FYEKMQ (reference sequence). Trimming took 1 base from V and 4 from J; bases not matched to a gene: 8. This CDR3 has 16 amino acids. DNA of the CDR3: TGTGCCAGCAGCTTAGAGGGGGCAGGGGGCCGAGAGACCCAGTACTTC. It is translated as CASSLEGAGGRETQYF.

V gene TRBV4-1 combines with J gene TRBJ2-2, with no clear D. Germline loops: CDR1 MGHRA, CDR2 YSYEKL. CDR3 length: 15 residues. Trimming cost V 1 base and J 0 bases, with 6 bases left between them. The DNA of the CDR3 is TGCGCCAGCAGCCAAGCCCAGGCGAACACCGGGGAGCTGTTTTTT. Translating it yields CASSQAQANTGELFF.

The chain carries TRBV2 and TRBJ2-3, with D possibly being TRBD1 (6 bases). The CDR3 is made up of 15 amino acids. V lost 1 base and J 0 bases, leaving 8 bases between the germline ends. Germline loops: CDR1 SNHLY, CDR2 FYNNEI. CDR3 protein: CASSEVGASTDTQYF. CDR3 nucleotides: TGTGCCAGCAGTGAAGTGGGGGCCAGCACAGATACGCAGTATTTT.

CDR3 sequence (DNA): TGCGCCAGCAGCTTGGACCCTCCCTCTAGAAACACAGATACGCAGTATTTT. This sequence encodes CASSLDPPSRNTDTQYF. The chain couples TRBV5-1 to TRBJ2-3; D unclear. This CDR3 comprises 17 residues. The V end was cut by 0 bases, the J end by 2 bases, with 16 bases between. Germline CDR1 is SGHRS and CDR2 is YFSETQ.

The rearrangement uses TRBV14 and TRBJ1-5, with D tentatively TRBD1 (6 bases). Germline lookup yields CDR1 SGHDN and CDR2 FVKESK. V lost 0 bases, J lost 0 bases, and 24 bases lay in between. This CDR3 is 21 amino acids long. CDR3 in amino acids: CASSQEGSSRGGSYSNQPQHF. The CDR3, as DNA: TGTGCCAGCAGCCAAGAGGGGTCCTCACGGGGGGGCAGCTATAGCAATCAGCCCCAGCATTTT.

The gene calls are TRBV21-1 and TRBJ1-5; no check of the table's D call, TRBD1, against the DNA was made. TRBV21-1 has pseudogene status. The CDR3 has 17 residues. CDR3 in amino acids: CASSKASGGQGNQPQHF. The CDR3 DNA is TGTGCCAGCAGCAAAGCCTCAGGGGGACAGGGTAATCAGCCCCAGCATTTT.

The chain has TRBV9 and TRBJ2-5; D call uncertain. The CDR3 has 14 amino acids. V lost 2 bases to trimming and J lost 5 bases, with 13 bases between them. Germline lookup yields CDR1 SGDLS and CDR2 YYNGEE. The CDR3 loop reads CASSVARLWETQYF. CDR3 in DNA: TGTGCCAGCAGCGTGGCGCGCCTGTGGGAGACCCAGTACTTC.

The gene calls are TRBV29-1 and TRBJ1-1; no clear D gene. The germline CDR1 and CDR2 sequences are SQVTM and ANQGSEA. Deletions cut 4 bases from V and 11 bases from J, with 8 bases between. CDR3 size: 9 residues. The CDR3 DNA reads TGCAGCGTTGTCCCCCACGCTTTCTTT. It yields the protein CSVVPHAFF.

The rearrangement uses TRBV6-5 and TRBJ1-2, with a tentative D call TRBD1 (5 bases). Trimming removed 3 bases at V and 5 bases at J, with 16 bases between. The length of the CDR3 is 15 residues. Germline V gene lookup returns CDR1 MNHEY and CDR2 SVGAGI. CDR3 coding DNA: TGTGCCAGCAGTTATGGGGCAGGAGGTGGATATGGCTACACCTTC. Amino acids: CASSYGAGGGYGYTF.

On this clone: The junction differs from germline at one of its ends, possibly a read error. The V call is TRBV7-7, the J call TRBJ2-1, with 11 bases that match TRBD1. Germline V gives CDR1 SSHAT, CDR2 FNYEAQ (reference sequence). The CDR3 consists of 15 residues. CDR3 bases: TGTGCTAGCAGCCACGGGACAGGGGGGCACAATGAGCAGTTCTTC. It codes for CASSHGTGGHNEQFF. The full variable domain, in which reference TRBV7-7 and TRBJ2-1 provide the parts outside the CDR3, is GAGVSQSPRYKVTKRGQDVTLRCDPISSHATLYWYQQALGQGPEFLTYFNYEAQPDKSGLPSDRFSAERPEGSISTLTIQRTEQRDSAMYRCASSHGTGGHNEQFFGPGTRLTVL.

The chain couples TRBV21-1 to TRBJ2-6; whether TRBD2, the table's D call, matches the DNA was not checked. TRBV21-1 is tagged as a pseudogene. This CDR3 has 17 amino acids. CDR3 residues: CASSKVRGESGANVLTF. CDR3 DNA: TGTGCCAGCAGCAAAGTTCGGGGAGAGTCTGGGGCCAACGTCCTGACTTTC.